Shown below are 26 T cell receptor beta chains from a single sample sequenced in a study of blood T cell repertoires in COVID-19. Some clones are missing from TCRdb's copy, which holds only in-frame ones; the method was immunoSEQ multiplex PCR. The sample includes under 250,000 clones, 75% to 85% of them seen just once. Sequencing was carried out using peripheral blood. All receptors derive from a man in his forties or fifties with active or convalescent COVID-19.

The genes are TRBV7-2 and TRBJ2-1; TRBD1 agrees at 9 bases. After removal of 5 bases from V and 5 bases from J, the junction contained 16 bases not matched to a gene. The CDR3 extends over 18 amino acids. The V gene's germline CDR1 is SGHTA and CDR2 FQGNSA. DNA for the CDR3: TGTGCCAGCAGCCCATTCAGGAGGACAGGGGAGGTCCACAATGAGCAGTTCTTC. Its translation: CASSPFRRTGEVHNEQFF. The full variable domain, in which reference TRBV7-2 and TRBJ2-1 provide the parts outside the CDR3, is GAGVSQSPSNKVTEKGKDVELRCDPISGHTALYWYRQSLGQGLEFLIYFQGNSAPDKSGLPSDRFSAERTGGSVSTLTIQRTQQEDSAVYLCASSPFRRTGEVHNEQFFGPGTRLTVL.

The chain is built from TRBV5-1 and TRBJ2-7; 8 bases fit TRBD1. The V and J ends lost 4 bases and 8 bases, in that order; junction bases with no gene match: 5. Germline V gives CDR1 SGHRS, CDR2 YFSETQ. The CDR3 consists of 12 residues. CDR3 in amino acids: CASSQDREKQYF. The CDR3, as DNA: TGCGCCAGCAGCCAGGACAGGGAAAAGCAGTACTTC.

The chain is built from TRBV30 and TRBJ1-4, with 7 positions matching TRBD1. This CDR3 is 15 amino acids long. The trim removed 2 bases at V and 0 bases at J, leaving 3 bases unmatched. CDR1 GTSNPN and CDR2 SVGIG come from the germline V gene (reference sequence). CDR3 nucleotide sequence: TGTGCCTGGAGTTCCGGGACAGCAACTAATGAAAAACTGTTTTTT. Translating gives CAWSSGTATNEKLFF.

This clone was detected only once. The chain recombines TRBV6-5 with TRBJ2-1, with D tentatively TRBD1 (5 bases). The V and J ends lost 7 bases and 9 bases respectively, with 13 bases between them. This CDR3 comprises 12 residues. From germline, CDR1 is MNHEY and CDR2 SVGAGI. CDR3 region: CASIRWGGEQFF. CDR3 nucleotide sequence: TGTGCCAGCATAAGGTGGGGCGGTGAGCAGTTCTTC.

The rearrangement joins TRBV7-2 to TRBJ1-2; 8 bases match TRBD1. The junction had 8 bases not matched to a gene; V was cut back by 4 bases and J by 1 base. The germline V gene has CDR1 SGHTA and CDR2 FQGNSA. This CDR3 has 16 amino acids. The CDR3 coding sequence is TGTGCCAGCAGCTCCGGGACAGGTCACCTTAACTATGGCTACACCTTC. Residues: CASSSGTGHLNYGYTF.

The V call is TRBV4-2, the J call TRBJ1-5; TRBD1 aligns across 10 bases. The CDR3 is 20 residues long. V was clipped by 4 bases and J by 2 bases; unmatched bases: 17. CDR1 and CDR2 (germline): LGHNA, YNFKEQ. In nucleotides, the CDR3 is TGTGCCAGCAGCCCAGCACCCGCCTCGACAGGGGGCGACGGCAATCAGCCCCAGCATTTT. Amino acid sequence: CASSPAPASTGGDGNQPQHF.

The genes are TRBV5-1 and TRBJ2-3, with 9 nucleotides matching TRBD2. Trimming removed 4 bases from V and 5 bases from J; junction bases left unmatched: 5. The CDR3 consists of 14 residues. Germline loops: CDR1 SGHRS, CDR2 YFSETQ. Here the CDR3 DNA reads TGCGCCAGCAGCCCTATAGCGGGGGTAGATACGCAGTATTTT. The encoded protein is CASSPIAGVDTQYF.

V and J are TRBV20-1 and TRBJ2-7; D gene ambiguous. Germline CDR1 reads DFQATT; CDR2 reads SNEGSKA (reference sequence). CDR3 length equals 11 residues. With 6 bases removed from V and 6 bases from J, the gap between germline ends came to 12 bases. The CDR3 region is CSANLRGEQYV. CDR3 sequence (DNA): TGCAGTGCCAATCTAAGAGGCGAGCAGTACGTC.

The V gene is TRBV7-8, the J gene TRBJ1-6; no clear D. Germline assignment: CDR1 SGHVS and CDR2 FQNEAQ. V lost 6 bases, J lost 1 base, and 16 bases lay in between. The CDR3 runs 17 residues. This chain's CDR3 is CASRQNPGGSYNSPLHF. For the CDR3, the DNA is TGTGCCAGCAGACAGAACCCTGGTGGGTCCTATAATTCACCCCTCCACTTT.

CDR3 sequence reads: CASSFGQINMNTEAFF. The CDR3 DNA sequence: TGTGCCAGCAGCTTTGGTCAGATAAACATGAACACTGAAGCTTTCTTT. The chain has TRBV5-5 and TRBJ1-1; D is unclear. Germline V gene sequence: CDR1 SGHKS, CDR2 YYEKEE (reference sequence). Deletions cut 2 bases from V and 0 bases from J, with 14 bases between. This CDR3 has 16 residues.

The chain carries TRBV7-9 and TRBJ2-1; 7 positions agree with TRBD2. With 3 bases clipped from V and 8 bases from J, the junction kept 4 bases outside the gene matches. The CDR3 loop spans 13 amino acids. Germline CDR1 is SEHNR and CDR2 is FQNEAQ (reference sequence). The CDR3 DNA reads as TGTGCCAGCAGCTTTGGGGGGGAGGATGAGCAGTTCTTC. Protein product: CASSFGGEDEQFF.

With respect to this clone: This sample includes further DNA sequences coding for the same CDR3. The chain has TRBV28 and TRBJ1-5, with D hard to call. This CDR3 spans 14 amino acids. V was clipped by 2 bases and J by 1 base, with 6 bases between them. Germline V gene sequence: CDR1 MDHEN, CDR2 SYDVKM. The CDR3 reads CASSLGQSNQPQHF. DNA for the CDR3: TGTGCCAGCAGTTTAGGGCAGAGCAATCAGCCCCAGCATTTT.

This clone was observed a few times. This sequence joins TRBV4-3 and TRBJ2-7; the match to TRBD2 covers 11 bases. V dropped 4 bases and J dropped 4; count of bases not matched to a gene: 3. CDR1 LGHNA and CDR2 YSLEER come from the germline V gene. This CDR3 has 14 residues. CDR3 sequence reads: CASSPTSGRYEQYF. The CDR3 DNA reads TGCGCCAGCAGCCCTACTAGCGGGAGATACGAGCAGTACTTC.

V gene TRBV10-3 combines with J gene TRBJ1-4; D not resolved. The CDR3 sequence is 15 residues long. The ends were cut back, 0 bases at V and 2 bases at J, with 7 bases in the middle. In germline, CDR1 is ENHRY, CDR2 SYGVKD. CDR3 DNA: TGTGCCATCAGTGAGTCGTACAGTACTAATGAAAAACTGTTTTTT. It codes for CAISESYSTNEKLFF.

This chain uses TRBV7-2 with TRBJ2-1; possibly TRBD2 for D (5 bases). V lost 1 base to trimming and J lost 3 bases, with 13 bases between them. This CDR3 contains 16 residues. The V gene's germline CDR1 is SGHTA and CDR2 FQGNSA. The CDR3 sequence: CASSLDTGYFYNEQFF. CDR3 DNA sequence: TGTGCCAGCAGCTTAGACACGGGGTACTTCTACAATGAGCAGTTCTTC.

CDR3 loop: CASSSGQANTGELFF. The CDR3 DNA follows: TGCGCCAGCAGCTCGGGACAGGCCAACACCGGGGAGCTGTTTTTT. V usage is TRBV5-1 and J usage is TRBJ2-2; 8 bases align to TRBD1. V shed 3 bases, J shed 2 bases, and the junction held 3 bases outside the gene matches. The CDR3 is 15 residues long. Per germline, CDR1 SGHRS and CDR2 YFSETQ.

The table lists this clone with a count of one. The rearrangement joins TRBV6-2 or TRBV6-3 to TRBJ2-7; TRBD2 matches 10 bases. The J segment lost 10 bases and the V segment lost 4 bases, leaving 7 bases of the junction unmatched. The CDR3 is made up of 13 amino acids. CDR1 is MNHEY and CDR2 is SVGEGT in the germline V gene. CDR3 sequence: CASSFQRGGLQYV. CDR3 sequence (DNA): TGTGCCAGCAGTTTTCAGCGGGGGGGCCTCCAGTACGTC.

V and J are TRBV19 and TRBJ1-5, with 8 bases lining up with TRBD1. V lost 6 bases, J lost 0 bases, and 10 bases stayed unmatched. Per the germline V gene, CDR1 is LNHDA and CDR2 is SQIVND (reference sequence). CDR3 length: 17 amino acids. The CDR3 loop is CASRDRVAYYSNQPQHF. The CDR3 DNA sequence: TGTGCCAGTAGGGACAGGGTCGCATATTATAGCAATCAGCCCCAGCATTTT.

This clone showed up just once. The chain carries TRBV5-1 and TRBJ2-1; 10 bases agree with TRBD2. The length of the CDR3 is 14 residues. Trimming cost V 9 bases and J 9 bases; bases outside gene matches: 12. CDR1 and CDR2 (germline): SGHRS, YFSETQ. CDR3 amino acids: CATAPSGREVEQFF. The CDR3 DNA follows: TGCGCCACCGCCCCCAGCGGGAGGGAGGTTGAGCAGTTCTTC.

This clone appeared a single time. V gene TRBV2 combines with J gene TRBJ1-1, with D uncertain. Germline V gene sequence: CDR1 SNHLY, CDR2 FYNNEI. This CDR3 is 13 amino acids long. The V end was cut by 7 bases, the J end by 0 bases, with 9 bases between. The CDR3 DNA reads as TGTGCCAGCATGGCAGATATGAACACTGAAGCTTTCTTT. Protein sequence: CASMADMNTEAFF.

The V gene is TRBV7-9, the J gene TRBJ2-3, with 7 bases that match TRBD1. The CDR3 runs 12 residues. From germline, CDR1 is SEHNR and CDR2 FQNEAQ (reference sequence). V gave up 4 bases and J gave up 9 bases; unmatched junction bases: 4. The DNA for the CDR3 is TGTGCCAGCAGCTCCCCCAGGGGGACGCAGTATTTT. Residues: CASSSPRGTQYF.

The chain combines TRBV7-6 with TRBJ2-5, with 11 bases that match TRBD2. After removal of 0 bases from V and 3 bases from J, the junction contained 0 bases not matched to a gene. The CDR3 is made up of 15 amino acids. Germline V lookup: CDR1 SGHVS, CDR2 FNYEAQ. This chain's CDR3 is CASSLATSGEETQYF. The CDR3 DNA follows: TGTGCCAGCAGCTTAGCGACTAGCGGGGAAGAGACCCAGTACTTC.

The chain employs TRBV29-1 and TRBJ1-1; 7 nucleotides agree with TRBD1. This CDR3 is 11 amino acids long. Germline CDR1 and CDR2: SQVTM and ANQGSEA. V trimming: 3 bases; J trimming: 10 bases; junction bases outside the gene matches: 5. The CDR3 region is CSVDRGRGAFF. The CDR3, as DNA: TGCAGCGTTGACAGGGGGAGAGGAGCTTTCTTT.

The genes are TRBV7-9 and TRBJ2-5; TRBD1 agrees at 10 bases. After removal of 5 bases from V and 7 bases from J, the junction contained 4 bases not matched to a gene. The CDR3 extends over 13 amino acids. CDR1 is SEHNR and CDR2 is FQNEAQ in the germline V gene (reference sequence). The DNA of the CDR3 is TGTGCCAGCAGCACGGGACAGGGGACGACCCAGTACTTC. Translated: CASSTGQGTTQYF. The complete variable domain, with remaining parts taken from reference TRBV7-9 and TRBJ2-5, reads DTGVSQNPRHKITKRGQNVTFRCDPISEHNRLYWYRQTLGQGPEFLTYFQNEAQLEKSRLLSDRFSAERPKGSFSTLEIQRTEQGDSAMYLCASSTGQGTTQYFGPGTRLLVL.

This rearrangement joins TRBV28 to TRBJ1-4; 8 bases align to TRBD1. The trim removed 5 bases at V and 5 bases at J, leaving 7 bases unmatched. Germline-derived CDR1 and CDR2 are MDHEN and SYDVKM. This CDR3 is built from 15 residues. The CDR3 region is CASSRNRGGNEKLFF. The CDR3 nucleotides are TGTGCCAGCAGTCGAAACAGGGGGGGGAATGAAAAACTGTTTTTT.

V and J are TRBV19 and TRBJ1-4; D might be TRBD1 (5 bases). Trimming stripped 5 bases from V and 0 bases from J, with 10 bases between. Germline V gene sequence: CDR1 LNHDA, CDR2 SQIVND (reference sequence). The CDR3 runs to 15 residues. The CDR3 loop reads CASSLGAATNEKLFF. Written as DNA, the CDR3 is TGTGCCAGTAGTCTTGGGGCCGCAACTAATGAAAAACTGTTTTTT.